These T cell receptor beta chains were read from a single sample in a study of T cell repertoires in cytomegalovirus infection. TCRdb independently ran MiXCR on the reads; one entry per CDR3 protein. The table shows 400,000 to 550,000 distinct CDR3 sequences, with 11% occurring only once. The sequencing sample was made of PBMCs. The receptors come from a human donor in good health (CMV status not recorded). Some clones in this sample may be carry-over from other donors' samples. The CDR3 runs from the conserved cysteine through the conserved F or W. A D gene is named only where the DNA matches it firmly. The listing skips clone size in some rows; elsewhere it reads once, few, many or a size class.

CDR3,DNA,D,size,V,J
CAISRRDEGEQYF,TGTGCCATCAGCCGGCGGGACGAAGGGGAGCAGTACTTC,NA,few,TRBV10-3,TRBJ2-7
CASSPRGEAGYTF,TGTGCCAGTAGCCCCCGTGGCGAGGCTGGCTACACCTTC,NA,few,TRBV19,TRBJ1-2
CASSLEAGGEQFF,TGTGCTAGCAGCTTAGAGGCCGGGGGTGAGCAGTTCTTC,NA,many,TRBV7-7,TRBJ2-1
CASSSGIRGGELFF,TGTGCCAGCAGTAGCGGGATTCGAGGCGGGGAGCTGTTTTTT,TRBD2,many,TRBV27,TRBJ2-2
CSVQTGTRILNEQFF,TGCAGCGTCCAGACCGGGACTAGGATCCTCAATGAGCAGTTCTTC,TRBD2,many,TRBV29-1,TRBJ2-1
CASSTPYYGYTF,TGTGCCAGCAGTACACCATACTATGGCTACACCTTC,NA,few,TRBV12-3/TRBV12-4,TRBJ1-2
CASSPKPRKDRGCEQFF,TGTGCCAGCAGCCCGAAACCTCGGAAGGACAGGGGTTGCGAGCAGTTCTTC,TRBD1,many,TRBV6-4,TRBJ2-1
CASSHSAYEQYF,TGCGCCAGCAGCCACAGCGCCTACGAGCAGTACTTC,NA,few,TRBV5-1,TRBJ2-7
CASSYPGTSGSNEQFF,TGTGCCAGCAGTTACCCCGGGACTAGCGGGAGCAATGAGCAGTTCTTC,TRBD2,many,TRBV6-2/TRBV6-3,TRBJ2-1
CSVEGSGNTIYF,TGCAGCGTTGAGGGCTCTGGAAACACCATATATTTT,NA,NA,TRBV29-1,TRBJ1-3
CASSPVEGTGELFF,TGTGCCAGCAGCCCTGTGGAGGGCACCGGGGAGCTGTTTTTT,NA,few,TRBV5-4,TRBJ2-2
CASSLPTGQKNSPLHF,TGTGCCAGCAGCTTGCCCACTGGACAGAAAAATTCACCCCTCCACTTT,NA,NA,TRBV5-4,TRBJ1-6
CSARDRGTNDNEQFF,TGCAGTGCTAGAGATCGGGGGACGAATGACAATGAGCAGTTCTTC,NA,many,TRBV20-1,TRBJ2-1
CASSEGGSGVAPQHF,TGTGCCAGCAGTGAAGGGGGGAGTGGGGTGGCGCCCCAGCATTTT,NA,few,TRBV2,TRBJ1-5
CASSLRGGQTQYF,TGTGCCAGCAGCTTGCGGGGGGGTCAGACCCAGTACTTC,TRBD2,many,TRBV11-2,TRBJ2-5
CASTDRRGRRDTQYF,TGTGCCAGCACCGACCGCAGGGGGCGCCGAGATACGCAGTATTTT,TRBD1,many,TRBV6-1,TRBJ2-3
CASTLGSGPGTEAFF,TGTGCCAGCACCCTGGGGTCGGGACCGGGGACTGAAGCTTTCTTT,NA,many,TRBV12-3/TRBV12-4,TRBJ1-1
CASSLDGPGGNTIYF,TGTGCCAGCAGCTTAGATGGGCCGGGTGGAAACACCATATATTTT,NA,many,TRBV7-9,TRBJ1-3
CASSTSGGLNQPQHF,TGTGCCAGCAGTACCTCTGGGGGCTTGAATCAGCCCCAGCATTTT,NA,many,TRBV28,TRBJ1-5
CATRTGGGQPQHF,TGTGCCACCAGGACAGGGGGAGGCCAGCCCCAGCATTTT,TRBD1,few,TRBV28,TRBJ1-5
CASSFQGADGYTF,TGTGCCAGCAGCTTTCAGGGGGCGGATGGCTACACCTTC,TRBD1,many,TRBV7-2,TRBJ1-2
CASSSGGLSQMETQYF,TGTGCCAGCAGTTCCGGAGGACTCAGCCAGATGGAGACCCAGTACTTC,NA,few,TRBV28,TRBJ2-5
CASSLVGGLVADTQYF,TGTGCCAGCAGCTTAGTTGGGGGACTAGTTGCAGATACGCAGTATTTT,TRBD2,many,TRBV7-2,TRBJ2-3
CSARGDSNSYEQYF,TGCAGTGCTAGGGGGGACTCGAACTCCTACGAGCAGTACTTC,NA,few,TRBV20-1,TRBJ2-7
CASSWSSLGQKAYEQYF,TGTGCCAGCAGCTGGTCTTCTCTGGGACAGAAGGCCTACGAGCAGTACTTC,TRBD1,few,TRBV5-5,TRBJ2-7
CASRGDWVNTEAFF,TGTGCCAGCCGGGGGGATTGGGTGAACACTGAAGCTTTCTTT,NA,NA,TRBV19,TRBJ1-1
CASSPALSSGRHNSPLHF,TGTGCCAGCAGTCCGGCCCTCTCGTCAGGGAGGCATAATTCACCCCTCCACTTT,NA,few,TRBV12-3/TRBV12-4,TRBJ1-6
CASSALMYEQFF,TGTGCCAGCAGTGCACTTATGTATGAGCAGTTCTTC,NA,NA,TRBV12-3/TRBV12-4,TRBJ2-1
CASSQGRLNYGYTF,TGTGCCAGCAGCCAGGGCAGACTTAACTATGGCTACACCTTC,NA,many,TRBV3-1,TRBJ1-2
CASSAVLHGQGYEQYF,TGTGCCAGTAGTGCAGTTTTACACGGACAGGGCTACGAGCAGTACTTC,TRBD1,many,TRBV19,TRBJ2-7
CASSFPGSFTDTQYF,TGTGCCAGCAGCTTTCCCGGGTCCTTCACAGATACGCAGTATTTT,NA,NA,TRBV5-5,TRBJ2-3
CASSPSGAALQPQHF,TGTGCCAGCAGCCCTTCAGGTGCGGCGCTTCAGCCCCAGCATTTT,NA,few,TRBV3-1,TRBJ1-5
CASRSQILSGNTIYF,TGTGCCAGCAGATCACAGATCCTCTCTGGAAACACCATATATTTT,NA,many,TRBV12-3/TRBV12-4,TRBJ1-3
CASSPIAGERYNEQFF,TGTGCCAGCAGCCCCATAGCGGGAGAGCGCTACAATGAGCAGTTCTTC,TRBD2,many,TRBV7-9,TRBJ2-1
CSARYRDGSPLHF,TGCAGTGCTAGATACAGGGATGGTTCACCCCTCCACTTT,NA,many,TRBV20-1,TRBJ1-6
CSANSGSEETQYF,TGCAGTGCTAATAGCGGGAGTGAAGAGACCCAGTACTTC,TRBD2,NA,TRBV20-1,TRBJ2-5
CASSSASGGTDTQYF,TGCGCCAGCAGCTCCGCTAGCGGGGGAACAGATACGCAGTATTTT,TRBD2,many,TRBV5-1,TRBJ2-3
CASSLPRTLNTEAFF,TGTGCCAGCAGTTTACCGCGGACACTGAACACTGAAGCTTTCTTT,NA,few,TRBV28,TRBJ1-1